This T cell receptor beta chain was sequenced during a study of OX40 agonist ivuxolimab in advanced cancers. Study overall: The dose-escalation cohort was about 86% male, with a mean age of approximately 62 years, ranging about 23 to 79.

The V gene end was trimmed by 5 bases and the J gene end by 2 bases; junction bases not matched to a gene: 6. The CDR3 spans 15 residues. Per the germline V gene, CDR1 is SGHRS and CDR2 is YFSETQ. Study-level points and caveats: Both blood CD4+ and CD8+ T cells showed clonal growth by week 6 at 0.1 to 3.0 mg/kg. Certain nonresponders additionally had low normalized T-cell clonal expansion. Researchers report that CD8+ T cells had, on average, more expanded clones than CD4+.

With regard to this clone: Its target is unknown.

The protocol was immunoSEQ multiplex PCR, while the TCRdb copy is restricted to in-frame clones and leaves out a portion. The sample includes approximately 86,000 clones, more than 70% of them seen just once. The clonotype comes from an adult with an advanced solid tumor such as melanoma, head and neck, liver or kidney cancer. V and J are TRBV5-1 and TRBJ2-7, with 11 nucleotides matching TRBD2. Sequencing used CD4+ or CD8+ T cells sorted from blood, obtained in a trial of the OX40 agonist ivuxolimab. Here the CDR3 DNA reads TGCGCCAGCAGTTTACTAGCGGGAGTTGCCTACGAGCAGTACTTC. Protein sequence: CASSLLAGVAYEQYF.